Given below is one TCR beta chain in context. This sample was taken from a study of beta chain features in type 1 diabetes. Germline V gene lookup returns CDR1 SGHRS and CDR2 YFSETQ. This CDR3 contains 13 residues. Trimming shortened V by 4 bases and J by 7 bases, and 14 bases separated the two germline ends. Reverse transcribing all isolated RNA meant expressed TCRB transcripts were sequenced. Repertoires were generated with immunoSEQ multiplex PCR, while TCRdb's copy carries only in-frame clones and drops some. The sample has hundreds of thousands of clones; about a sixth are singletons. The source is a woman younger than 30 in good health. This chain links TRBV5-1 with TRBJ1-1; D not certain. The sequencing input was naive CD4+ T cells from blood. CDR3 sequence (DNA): TGCGCCAGCAGCCCGACCACCGGGGATGAAGCTTTCTTT. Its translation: CASSPTTGDEAFF.